This T cell receptor (beta chain) was found in a study of T cell responses to AZD1222 COVID-19 vaccine (dated by TCRdb to the early 2020s). As for the study more broadly: TCR sequencing covered approximately 230 trial participants: approximately 200 given two doses of AZD1222 and 26 given two doses of MenACWY control vaccine. Trial participants were enrolled by age into 18-55, 56-69 and 70-plus year subgroups, with about 150, 28 and 57 TCR-sequenced participants respectively. Findings and caveats that apply to the study as a whole: The vaccine-associated CD4 TCRs covered the entire spike protein, and the dominant responses fell in regions 160-218 and 743-854. The 56-69-year group was small, and its depth increase did not reach significance, likely because of low power. No day 14 peak-response samples were available, so repertoires were characterized only after the peak T cell response. Conclusions about previously exposed vaccinees are limited because only 6 or 7 AZD1222 recipients were SARS-CoV-2 seropositive at baseline. Participants were mostly white British and included more females than males, and it was suggested by the authors that clonal diversity may have been underestimated. Epitopes outside the regions mutated in the B.1.351 and B.1.1.7 variants were reportedly recognized by nearly half of the unique spike-specific TCRs. Spike-specific TCR breadth and depth rose significantly after two AZD1222 doses compared with day 0 and with MenACWY recipients.

In light of the paper, this sample's time point label describes: about 28 days (+/-7) after the second vaccine dose. AZD1222 recipients given second doses at about 4 weeks or at about 12 weeks were pooled, since spike-specific TCR depth and breadth were not found to differ between the two schedules. The vaccinee samples were drawn from two UK trials, COV001 and COV002, one of which was a single-blind randomized controlled phase 2/3 trial testing AZD1222 (ChAdOx1 nCoV-19) in healthy adults. For TCRbeta chain sequencing, PBMC samples were collected from trial participants at day 0 and at day 28 after the second dose. Including the terminal cysteine and phenylalanine, the CDR3 comprises 16 residues. Only the CDR3 DNA is retained, 48 bases long and in frame from the first base. The germline V gene provides CDR1 SGHRS and CDR2 YFSETQ. V loses 4 bases at its end and J loses 7 bases; junction bases beyond the gene matches: 15.

The CDR3 regions of human TCRbeta chains were analyzed by immunosequencing. The paper's processing steps were these. Repertoire TCRs were matched against a reference library of SARS-CoV-2-specific TCRs generated with the MIRA antigen-specificity platform. Breadth meant the fraction of unique TCRs that were SARS-CoV-2-associated, whereas depth meant the fraction of total T cells that were SARS-CoV-2-associated. Using the MIRA data, every spike-specific TCR was mapped to the spike region that the TCR reacted to and assigned to either a CD4 or a CD8 class. Log10-transformed breadth and depth values were compared by one-way ANOVA with Sidak's multiple comparisons tests. In its TCRdb copy, this immuneACCESS table keeps in-frame sequences only and misses some clones. Where compared with another copy, unresolved V genes explain less than half of these, and the others have no known cause. Clonal size and the V and J genes are those of that table, whereas D and trimming came from the DNA. This sample has 85,000 or so clones in its table, and around nine tenths of those were observed once. About 9.9% of the sample is taken by the ten largest.

Details on this clone: Its antigen is unknown. Base qualities were left out, and no much larger clone turns up one base away.

This chain joins TRBV5-1 to TRBJ2-7, with 9 bases matching TRBD2. This receptor was identified in an adult who received the AZD1222 COVID-19 vaccine. Sequenced here: peripheral blood, sampled 28 days after the second AZD1222 dose. The sequenced DNA is TGCGCCAGCAGCCCCCTTAGGCTAGCGGGATTGGGTGAGCAGTACTTC. Translated, this is CASSPLRLAGLGEQYF.